The next 4 T cell receptor beta chains were all read from a single sample in a study of response to subunit inactivated influenza vaccine listed by TCRdb under 2018. The method was RT-PCR. Sequenced on an Illumina HiSeq 2500. TCRdb reran the public reads through fastp at Q25 and MiXCR, keeping productive beta chains. Rows with a matching CDR3 protein are joined into one entry that keeps the most common DNA and genes. The sample table contains hundreds of thousands of distinct CDR3 sequences; only one count was recorded for roughly 23% of them. Approximately 2% of the sample comes from the top ten. The sample in question was CD4+ T cells sorted from PBMCs, obtained 5 days after vaccination. These receptors were taken from a man aged 50 or older who received an inactivated influenza vaccine. Donor details come from another sample of the same person, matched by shared clones.

This clonotype has only a few counts. The chain uses TRBV29-1 and TRBJ2-1; 8 bases match TRBD1. The germline V gene encodes CDR1 SQVTM and CDR2 ANQGSEA. The CDR3 totals 13 residues. V was clipped by 7 bases and J by 7 bases; unmatched bases: 9. The CDR3 bases are TGCAGCGGACGCCAGGGGGCGAAGAATGAGCAGTTCTTC. Its translation is CSGRQGAKNEQFF.

The rearrangement links TRBV10-2 to TRBJ2-1, with 7 bases fitting TRBD1. J lost 4 bases, V lost 3 bases, and 6 bases had no gene match. Germline CDR1 WSHSY, CDR2 SAAADI. CDR3 length: 15 amino acids. The CDR3 DNA reads as TGCGCCAGCAGTGATTGGGCAGGGGGATACAATGAGCAGTTCTTC. The encoded protein is CASSDWAGGYNEQFF.

This clonotype occurred many times. CDR3 in amino acids: CASKLYTGELFF. CDR3 nucleotide sequence: TGTGCCAGCAAGCTTTACACCGGGGAGCTGTTTTTT. The genes are TRBV7-2 and TRBJ2-2; D is ambiguous. There are 12 residues in the CDR3. CDR1 is SGHTA, CDR2 FQGNSA, per germline. V was pared by 7 bases and J by 3 bases, with 6 bases between.

The V call is TRBV6-1, the J call TRBJ1-6; no firm D call. V was clipped by 8 bases and J by 4 bases, with 15 bases between them. In germline, CDR1 is MNHNS, CDR2 SASEGT. The CDR3 length is 15 residues. CDR3 amino acids: CASSETLGYNSPLHF. CDR3 coding DNA: TGTGCCAGCTCTGAAACGTTGGGATATAATTCACCCCTCCACTTT.